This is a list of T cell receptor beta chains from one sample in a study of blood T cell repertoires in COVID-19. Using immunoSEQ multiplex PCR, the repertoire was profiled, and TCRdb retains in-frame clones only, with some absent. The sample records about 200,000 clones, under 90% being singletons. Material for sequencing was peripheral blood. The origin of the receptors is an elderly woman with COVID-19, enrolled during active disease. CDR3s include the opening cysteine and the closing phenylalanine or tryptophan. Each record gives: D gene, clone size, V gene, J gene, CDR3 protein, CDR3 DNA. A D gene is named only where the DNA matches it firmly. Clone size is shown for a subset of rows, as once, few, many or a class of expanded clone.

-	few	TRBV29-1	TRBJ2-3	CSVVASGTDTQYF	TGCAGCGTTGTGGCTAGCGGCACAGATACGCAGTATTTT
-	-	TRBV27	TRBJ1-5	CASSRGLETYSNQPQHF	TGTGCCAGCAGTAGGGGATTGGAGACCTATAGCAATCAGCCCCAGCATTTT
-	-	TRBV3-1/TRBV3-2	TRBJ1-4	CASSPMHLGATINEKLFF	TGTGCCAGCAGCCCCATGCATTTGGGGGCTACTATTAATGAAAAACTGTTTTTT
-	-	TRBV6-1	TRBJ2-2	CASSETQRELFF	TGTGCCAGCAGTGAAACCCAGAGGGAGCTGTTTTTT
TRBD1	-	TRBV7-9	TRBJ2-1	CASRGTGNEQFF	TGTGCCAGCAGGGGGACAGGGAATGAGCAGTTCTTC
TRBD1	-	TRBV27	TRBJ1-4	CASSSGTGLEKLFF	TGTGCCAGCAGCTCAGGGACAGGGTTGGAAAAACTGTTTTTT
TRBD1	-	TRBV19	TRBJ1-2	CASSATPGQGNGYTF	TGTGCCAGTAGTGCAACCCCGGGACAGGGGAATGGCTACACCTTC
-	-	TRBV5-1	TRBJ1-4	CASSLGVRGEKLFF	TGCGCCAGCAGCTTGGGGGTAAGAGGTGAAAAACTGTTTTTT
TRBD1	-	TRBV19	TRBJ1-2	CASRNERTGIYGYTF	TGTGCCAGTAGGAACGAAAGGACAGGCATCTATGGCTACACCTTC
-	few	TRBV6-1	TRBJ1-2	CASSEVEAHGYTF	TGTGCCAGCAGTGAAGTGGAGGCGCATGGCTACACCTTC